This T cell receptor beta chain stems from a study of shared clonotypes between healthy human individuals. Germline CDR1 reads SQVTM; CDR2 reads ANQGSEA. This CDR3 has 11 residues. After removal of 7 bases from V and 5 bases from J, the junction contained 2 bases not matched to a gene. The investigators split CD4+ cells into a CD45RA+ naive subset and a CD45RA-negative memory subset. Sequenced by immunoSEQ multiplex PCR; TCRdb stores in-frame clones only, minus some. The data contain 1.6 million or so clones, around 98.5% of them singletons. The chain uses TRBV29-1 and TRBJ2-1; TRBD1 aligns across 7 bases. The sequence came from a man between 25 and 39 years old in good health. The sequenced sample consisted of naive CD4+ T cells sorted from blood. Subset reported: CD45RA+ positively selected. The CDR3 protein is CSAGTDNEQFF. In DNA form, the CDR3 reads TGCAGCGCCGGGACAGACAATGAGCAGTTCTTC.